Listed below are T cell receptor beta chains from one sample, sequenced in a study of cytomegalovirus exposure and HLA in healthy donors. Sequenced by immunoSEQ multiplex PCR; TCRdb stores in-frame clones only, minus some. The profile covers around 120,000 clones, with about 70% appearing a single time and about 3% taken by the ten largest. Material: PBMCs. The receptors were gathered from a woman in her sixties or seventies in good health and CMV-seropositive. Both conserved end residues are part of each CDR3. D genes are given only for firm matches. For some rows the clone size is stated as once, few or many, or as a class when expanded; others skip it.

D | J | V | size | DNA | CDR3
TRBD1 | TRBJ1-5 | TRBV18 | NA | TGTGCCAGCTCACCAGACAGGGGGAATCAGCCCCAGCATTTT | CASSPDRGNQPQHF
NA | TRBJ2-2 | TRBV9 | NA | TGTGCCAGCAGCGTCTATGGGGAGCTGTTTTTT | CASSVYGELFF
NA | TRBJ2-2 | TRBV9 | NA | TGTGCCAGCAGCGTAGGTACAGCGAACACCGGGGAGCTGTTTTTT | CASSVGTANTGELFF
NA | TRBJ1-1 | TRBV7-3 | few | TGTGCCAGCAGCTTATCTGGGGCTTGGAACACTGAAGCTTTCTTT | CASSLSGAWNTEAFF
NA | TRBJ1-5 | TRBV27 | NA | TGTGCCAGCAGAACCACAGGGCATAGCAATCAGCCCCAGCATTTT | CASRTTGHSNQPQHF
NA | TRBJ1-1 | TRBV18 | NA | TGTGCCAGCTCACCAGACATGAGCACTGAAGCTTTCTTT | CASSPDMSTEAFF
TRBD1 | TRBJ1-1 | TRBV6-1 | NA | TGTGCCAGCAGTGCGAAGACAGGGGGCGCAAGGACTGAAGCTTTCTTT | CASSAKTGGARTEAFF
NA | TRBJ2-3 | TRBV6-1 | NA | TGTGCCAGCAGTGATTCGGGGGTTGATACGCAGTATTTT | CASSDSGVDTQYF
NA | TRBJ1-6 | TRBV5-4 | NA | TGTGCCAGCAGCTTGGGACAAGGGGTTGGGCCCCTCCACTTT | CASSLGQGVGPLHF
TRBD1 | TRBJ1-5 | TRBV6-5 | few | TGTGCCAGCAGTTCCCCCAGGGGGAATCAGCCCCAGCATTTT | CASSSPRGNQPQHF
NA | TRBJ2-7 | TRBV6-1 | NA | TGTGCCAGCAGTGAAGCCCCGCGGCCGACCGAGCAGTACTTC | CASSEAPRPTEQYF
NA | TRBJ1-4 | TRBV21-1 | NA | TGTGCCAGCAGCCCCCGTTGGGACAGGGGTAGGGAAAAACTGTTTTTT | CASSPRWDRGREKLFF
TRBD1 | TRBJ1-3 | TRBV7-2 | NA | TGTGCCAGCAGCGAGGGGGCAAGGGATCCCATATATTTT | CASSEGARDPIYF
NA | TRBJ2-1 | TRBV19 | NA | TGTGCCAGTAGTACCCTGGGGGGTACAAGTGAGCAGTTCTTC | CASSTLGGTSEQFF
TRBD1 | TRBJ2-3 | TRBV5-4 | NA | TGTGCCAGCAGCCAAGACAGGGGGACCGGCACAGATACGCAGTATTTT | CASSQDRGTGTDTQYF
TRBD1 | TRBJ2-2 | TRBV5-1 | NA | TGCGCCAGCTCTGGGCAGGGGGATACCGGGGAGCTGTTTTTT | CASSGQGDTGELFF
NA | TRBJ1-5 | TRBV19 | NA | TGTGCCAGTACTATGGGGGGAGTCGGCCAGCCCCAGCATTTT | CASTMGGVGQPQHF
NA | TRBJ1-4 | TRBV7-9 | NA | TGTGCCAGCACCGTTGCCGGGTTTGGCCAAAAACTGTTTTTT | CASTVAGFGQKLFF
NA | TRBJ1-5 | TRBV7-9 | NA | TGTTCCAGCAGCTCACAGGGTCAGCCCCAGCATTTT | CSSSSQGQPQHF
TRBD1 | TRBJ2-5 | TRBV5-3 | NA | TGTGCCAGAAGCCGACAGGGGGAAGAGACCCAGTACTTC | CARSRQGEETQYF